The text below deals with one T cell receptor beta chain. Its antigen is unidentified. This CDR3 is also generated by other DNA sequences in the sample. The source of the sample is a study of shared clonotypes between healthy human individuals. Study-level points and caveats: Naive CD4 clonotype sharing across a handful of donors was about 5%.

The length of the CDR3 is 14 residues. Germline values: CDR1 SGDLS, CDR2 YYNGEE. V lost 2 bases and J lost 0, with 8 bases in between. Measured with immunoSEQ multiplex PCR; TCRdb has only the in-frame clones, and not every one. This table has millions of clones, over 85% appearing once. The naive CD8 subset, CD45RO-negative cells positively selected for CCR7, excluded terminally differentiated effector memory CD45RA+ cells. Each donor was a Caucasian adult residing in Nashville, Tennessee. The TCR was taken from a man younger than 35 in good health. The J gene is TRBJ1-1, the V gene TRBV9; the D gene is possibly TRBD1 (6 bases). The sequenced material came from naive CD8+ T cells sorted from blood. This CDR3 is CASSVGGMNTEAFF. DNA of the CDR3: TGTGCCAGCAGCGTCGGGGGCATGAACACTGAAGCTTTCTTT.